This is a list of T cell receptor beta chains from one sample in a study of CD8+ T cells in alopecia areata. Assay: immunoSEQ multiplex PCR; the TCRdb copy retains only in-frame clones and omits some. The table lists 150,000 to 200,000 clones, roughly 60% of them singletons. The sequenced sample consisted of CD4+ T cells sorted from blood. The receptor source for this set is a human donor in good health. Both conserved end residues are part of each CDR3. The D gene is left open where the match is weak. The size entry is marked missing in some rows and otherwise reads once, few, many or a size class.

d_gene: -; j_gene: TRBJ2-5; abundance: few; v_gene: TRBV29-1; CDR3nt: TGCAGCGGCATGGACATACCGAAAGAGACCCAGTACTTC; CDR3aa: CSGMDIPKETQYF
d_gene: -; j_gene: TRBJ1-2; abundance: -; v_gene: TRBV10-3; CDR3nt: TGTGCCATCAGTCCTACAGGGTCGGATGGCTACACCTTC; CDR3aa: CAISPTGSDGYTF
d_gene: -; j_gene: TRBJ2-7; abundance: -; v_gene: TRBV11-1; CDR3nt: TGTGCCAGCAGTAATCCCGGTGCGGTATCCTACGAGCAGTACTTC; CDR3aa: CASSNPGAVSYEQYF
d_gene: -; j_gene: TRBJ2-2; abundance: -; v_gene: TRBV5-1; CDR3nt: TGCGCCAGCAGGTCCCGGCCCGTGGTTGTTGGCACCGGGGAGCTGTTTTTT; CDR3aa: CASRSRPVVVGTGELFF
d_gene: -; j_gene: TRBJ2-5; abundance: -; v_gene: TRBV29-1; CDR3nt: TGCAGCGTTATGTTAGGCTGGACCCAGTACTTC; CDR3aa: CSVMLGWTQYF
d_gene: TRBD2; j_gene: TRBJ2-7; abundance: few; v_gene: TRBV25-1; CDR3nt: TGTGCCAGCAGTGCTCAACTAGCGGGAGGTGAAGAGCAGTACTTC; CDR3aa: CASSAQLAGGEEQYF
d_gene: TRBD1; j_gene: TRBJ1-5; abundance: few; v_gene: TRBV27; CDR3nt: TGTGCCAGCAGTTCATCCGGGACAGGGGCCAGTGGCAATCAGCCCCAGCATTTT; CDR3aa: CASSSSGTGASGNQPQHF
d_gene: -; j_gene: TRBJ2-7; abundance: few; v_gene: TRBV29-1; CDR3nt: TGCAGCCCTCTCGCGGCTTCCTACGAGCAGTACTTC; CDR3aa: CSPLAASYEQYF
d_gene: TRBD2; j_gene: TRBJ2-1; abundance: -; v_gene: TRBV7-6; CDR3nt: TGTGCCAGCAGCCTCACGGGGGGACACAATGAGCAGTTCTTC; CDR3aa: CASSLTGGHNEQFF
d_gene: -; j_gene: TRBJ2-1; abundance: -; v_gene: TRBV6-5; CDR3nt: TGTGCCAGCGAGACTATACCACCATCCTACAATGAGCAGTTCTTC; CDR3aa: CASETIPPSYNEQFF
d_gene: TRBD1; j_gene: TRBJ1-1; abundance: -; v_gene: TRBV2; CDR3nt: TGTGCCAGCAGTGTAGGGACAGTCTCCCCTGAAGCTTTCTTT; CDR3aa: CASSVGTVSPEAFF
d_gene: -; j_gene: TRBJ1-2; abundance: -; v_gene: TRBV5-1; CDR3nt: TGCGCCAGCAGCTTGGCCGAGGGCGGAAGTCGGGGCTATGGCTACACCTTC; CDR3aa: CASSLAEGGSRGYGYTF
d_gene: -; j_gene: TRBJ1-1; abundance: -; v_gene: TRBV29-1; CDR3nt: TGCAGCGTTGACCCACGGCCTTTTGACATGAACACTGAAGCTTTCTTT; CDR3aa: CSVDPRPFDMNTEAFF
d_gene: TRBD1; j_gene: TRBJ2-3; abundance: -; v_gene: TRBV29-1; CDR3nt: TGCAGCTTTCAGACAGGGTATTCAGATACGCAGTATTTT; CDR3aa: CSFQTGYSDTQYF
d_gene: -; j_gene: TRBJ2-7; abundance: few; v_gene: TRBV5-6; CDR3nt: TGTGCCAGCAGCTTTGGGCTAGACCTCAACTACGAGCAGTACTTC; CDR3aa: CASSFGLDLNYEQYF
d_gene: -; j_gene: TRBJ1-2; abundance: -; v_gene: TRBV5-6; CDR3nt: TGTGCCAGCAGCTTTCCCGGTTATGGCTACACCTTC; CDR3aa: CASSFPGYGYTF
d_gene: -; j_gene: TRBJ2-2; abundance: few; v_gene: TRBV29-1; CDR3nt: TGCAGCGTTCTCCAGGGGAACACCGGGGAGCTGTTTTTT; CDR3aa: CSVLQGNTGELFF
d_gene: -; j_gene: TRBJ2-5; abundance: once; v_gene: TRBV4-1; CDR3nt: TGCGCCAGCAGCCAACCGGGGTCAGAGACCCAGTACTTC; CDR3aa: CASSQPGSETQYF
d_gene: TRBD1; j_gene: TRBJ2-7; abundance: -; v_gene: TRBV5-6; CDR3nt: TGTGCCAGCAGCTTGACGACAGGGGAGCCGGTGGAGCAGTACTTC; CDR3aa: CASSLTTGEPVEQYF
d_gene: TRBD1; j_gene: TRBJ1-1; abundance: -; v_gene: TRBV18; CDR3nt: TGTGCCAGCTCACCTCGCACAGGGGGAGAGACTGAAGCTTTCTTT; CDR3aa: CASSPRTGGETEAFF
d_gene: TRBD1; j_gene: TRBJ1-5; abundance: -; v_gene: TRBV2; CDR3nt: TGTGCCAGCAGTGACCTTGGACAGGGAAATCAGCCCCAGCATTTT; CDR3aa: CASSDLGQGNQPQHF
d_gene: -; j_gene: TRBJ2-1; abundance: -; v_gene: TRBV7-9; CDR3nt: TGTGCCAGCAGCCGTCGGGTCGATGAGCAGTTCTTC; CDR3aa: CASSRRVDEQFF
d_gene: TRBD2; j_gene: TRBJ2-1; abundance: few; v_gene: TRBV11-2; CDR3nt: TGTGCCAGCAGCGCTATAGCGGGAGATGGGGATGAGCAGTTCTTC; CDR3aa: CASSAIAGDGDEQFF
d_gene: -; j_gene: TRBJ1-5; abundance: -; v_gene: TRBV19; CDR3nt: TGTGCCAGTAGGACACCTTGGGCCGATCAGCCCCAGCATTTT; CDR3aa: CASRTPWADQPQHF
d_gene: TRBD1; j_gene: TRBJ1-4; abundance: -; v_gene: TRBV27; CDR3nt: TGTGCCAGCAGTCTGAGGACAGGGTGGGACGAAAAACTGTTTTTT; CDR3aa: CASSLRTGWDEKLFF
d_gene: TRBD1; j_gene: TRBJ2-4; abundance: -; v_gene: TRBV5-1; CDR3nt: TGCGCCAGCAGCTTAGGGGGACAGGCGAAAAACATTCAGTACTTC; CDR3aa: CASSLGGQAKNIQYF
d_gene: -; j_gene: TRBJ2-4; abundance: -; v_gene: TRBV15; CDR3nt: TGTGCCACCAGCAGATCCCCAGCCAAAAACATTCAGTACTTC; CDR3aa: CATSRSPAKNIQYF
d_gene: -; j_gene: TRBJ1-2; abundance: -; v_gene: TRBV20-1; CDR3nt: TGCAGTGCGATATATGGCTACACCTTC; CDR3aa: CSAIYGYTF
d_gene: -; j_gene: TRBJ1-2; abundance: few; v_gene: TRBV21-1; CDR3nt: TGTGCCAGCAGCAAATTGCGGGGCGGCTACACCTTC; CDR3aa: CASSKLRGGYTF